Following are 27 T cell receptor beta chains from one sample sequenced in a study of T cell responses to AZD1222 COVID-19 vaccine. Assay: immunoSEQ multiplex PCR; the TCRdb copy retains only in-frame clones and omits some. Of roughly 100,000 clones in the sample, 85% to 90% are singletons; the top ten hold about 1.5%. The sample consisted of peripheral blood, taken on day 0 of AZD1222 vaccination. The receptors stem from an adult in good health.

CDR3 bases: TGTGCCACCAGCAGAGCGGGACAGCTCTCCCTAGCCAAAAACATTCAGTACTTC. It specifies CATSRAGQLSLAKNIQYF. This chain uses TRBV15 with TRBJ2-4; 7 nucleotides align to TRBD1. Germline trimming cut 1 base from V and 0 bases from J; bases unmatched to any gene: 9. This CDR3 has 18 residues. Germline V gene data show CDR1 as LNHNV and CDR2 as YYDKDF (reference sequence).

In nucleotides, the CDR3 is TGCGCCAGCAGCCCCTCCCCGGGACAACCCACAGATACGCAGTATTTT. This sequence encodes CASSPSPGQPTDTQYF. This chain uses TRBV5-1 with TRBJ2-3; maybe TRBD1 (6 bases). The V end was cut by 4 bases, the J end by 2 bases, with 17 bases between. CDR1 and CDR2 from the germline V gene are SGHRS and YFSETQ. CDR3 length: 16 residues.

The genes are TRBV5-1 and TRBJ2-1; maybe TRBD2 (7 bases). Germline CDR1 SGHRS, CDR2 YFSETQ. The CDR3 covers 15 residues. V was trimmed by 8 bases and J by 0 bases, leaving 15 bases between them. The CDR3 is CASQQGGSSYNEQFF. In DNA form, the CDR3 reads TGCGCCAGTCAACAGGGCGGGAGCTCCTACAATGAGCAGTTCTTC.

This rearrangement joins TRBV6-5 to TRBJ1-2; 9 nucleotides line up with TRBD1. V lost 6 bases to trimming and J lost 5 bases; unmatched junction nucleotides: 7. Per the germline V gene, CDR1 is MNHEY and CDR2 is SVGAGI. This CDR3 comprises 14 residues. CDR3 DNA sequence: TGTGCCAGCAGCCGTGACAGGGGGGGATATGGCTACACCTTC. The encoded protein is CASSRDRGGYGYTF.

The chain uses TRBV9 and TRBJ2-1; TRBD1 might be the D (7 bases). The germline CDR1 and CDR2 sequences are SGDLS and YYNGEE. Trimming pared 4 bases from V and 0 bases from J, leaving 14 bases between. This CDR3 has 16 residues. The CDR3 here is CASSTSGGSSYNEQFF. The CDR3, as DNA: TGTGCCAGCAGCACCTCAGGGGGGAGCTCCTACAATGAGCAGTTCTTC.

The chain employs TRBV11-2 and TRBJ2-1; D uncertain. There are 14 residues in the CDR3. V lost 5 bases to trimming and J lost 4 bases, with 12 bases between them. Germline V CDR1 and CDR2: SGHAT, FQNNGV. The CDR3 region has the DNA TGTGCCAGCAGCCTACAGACCACATACAATGAGCAGTTCTTC. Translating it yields CASSLQTTYNEQFF. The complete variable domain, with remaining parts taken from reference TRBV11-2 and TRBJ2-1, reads EAGVAQSPRYKIIEKRQSVAFWCNPISGHATLYWYQQILGQGPKLLIQFQNNGVVDDSQLPKDRFSAERLKGVDSTLKIQPAKLEDSAVYLCASSLQTTYNEQFFGPGTRLTVL.

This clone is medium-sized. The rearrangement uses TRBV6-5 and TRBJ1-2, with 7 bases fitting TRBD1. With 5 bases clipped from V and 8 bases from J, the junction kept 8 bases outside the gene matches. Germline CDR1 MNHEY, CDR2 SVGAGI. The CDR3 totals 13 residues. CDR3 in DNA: TGTGCCAGCAGTCCACGACAGGGTGGCGGCTACACCTTC. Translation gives CASSPRQGGGYTF.

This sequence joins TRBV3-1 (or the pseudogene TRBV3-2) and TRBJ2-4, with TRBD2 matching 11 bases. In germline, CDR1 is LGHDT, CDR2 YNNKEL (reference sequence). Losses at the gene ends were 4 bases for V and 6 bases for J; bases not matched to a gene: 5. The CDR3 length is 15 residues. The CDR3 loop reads CASSPLAGGRNIQYF. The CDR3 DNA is TGTGCCAGCAGCCCTTTAGCGGGAGGGAGAAACATTCAGTACTTC.

CDR3 protein: CASSPPVGIDTQYF. CDR3 bases: TGTGCCAGCTCACCACCGGTAGGGATAGATACGCAGTATTTT. V is TRBV18 and J is TRBJ2-3; D not resolved. V was shortened by 0 bases and J by 5 bases, with 9 bases between the two germline ends. The CDR3 loop spans 14 amino acids. Germline CDR1 is KGHSH and CDR2 is LQKENI.

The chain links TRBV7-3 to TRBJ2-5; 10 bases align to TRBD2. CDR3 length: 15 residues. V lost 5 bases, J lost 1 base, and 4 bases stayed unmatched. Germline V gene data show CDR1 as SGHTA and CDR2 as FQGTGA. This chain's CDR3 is CASSPGLAAQETQYF. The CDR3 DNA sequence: TGTGCCAGCAGCCCCGGACTAGCGGCCCAAGAGACCCAGTACTTC. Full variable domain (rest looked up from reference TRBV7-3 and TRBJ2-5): GAGVSQTPSNKVTEKGKYVELRCDPISGHTALYWYRQSLGQGPEFLIYFQGTGAADDSGLPNDRFFAVRPEGSVSTLKIQRTERGDSAVYLCASSPGLAAQETQYFGPGTRLLVL.

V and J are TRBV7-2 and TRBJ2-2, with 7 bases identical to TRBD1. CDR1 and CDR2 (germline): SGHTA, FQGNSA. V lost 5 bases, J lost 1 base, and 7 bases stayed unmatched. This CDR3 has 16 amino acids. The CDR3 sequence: CASSRRQGLNTGELFF. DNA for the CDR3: TGTGCCAGCAGCCGCCGACAGGGTTTGAACACCGGGGAGCTGTTTTTT.

The CDR3: CSVDRRATNEKLFF. The CDR3 DNA reads TGCAGCGTTGATCGCAGGGCAACTAATGAAAAACTGTTTTTT. The V and J genes are TRBV29-1 and TRBJ1-4; maybe TRBD1 (5 bases). The CDR3 sequence is 14 residues long. The V gene lost 3 bases and the J gene lost 0 bases, with 8 bases spanning the gap. Germline loops: CDR1 SQVTM, CDR2 ANQGSEA.

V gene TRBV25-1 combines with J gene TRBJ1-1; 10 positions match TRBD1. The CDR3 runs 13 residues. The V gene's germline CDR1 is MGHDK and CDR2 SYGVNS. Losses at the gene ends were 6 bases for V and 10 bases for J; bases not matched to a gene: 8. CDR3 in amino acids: CASRDRGRIGAFF. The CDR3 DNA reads TGTGCCAGCAGAGACAGGGGGCGAATTGGAGCTTTCTTT. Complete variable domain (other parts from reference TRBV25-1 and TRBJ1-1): EADIYQTPRYLVIGTGKKITLECSQTMGHDKMYWYQQDPGMELHLIHYSYGVNSTEKGDLSSESTVSRIRTEHFPLTLESARPSHTSQYLCASRDRGRIGAFFGQGTRLTVV.

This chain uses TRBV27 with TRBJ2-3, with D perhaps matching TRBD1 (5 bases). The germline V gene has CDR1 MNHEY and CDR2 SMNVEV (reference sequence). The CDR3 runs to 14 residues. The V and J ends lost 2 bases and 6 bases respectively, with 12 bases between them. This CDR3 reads CASSLGSPGDTQYF. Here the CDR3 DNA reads TGTGCCAGCAGTTTAGGGTCCCCAGGGGATACGCAGTATTTT.

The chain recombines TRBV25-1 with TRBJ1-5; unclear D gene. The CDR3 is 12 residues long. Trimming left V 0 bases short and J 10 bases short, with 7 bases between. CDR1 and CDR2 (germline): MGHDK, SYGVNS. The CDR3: CASSEYGPPQHF. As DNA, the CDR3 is TGTGCCAGCAGTGAATACGGCCCACCCCAGCATTTT.

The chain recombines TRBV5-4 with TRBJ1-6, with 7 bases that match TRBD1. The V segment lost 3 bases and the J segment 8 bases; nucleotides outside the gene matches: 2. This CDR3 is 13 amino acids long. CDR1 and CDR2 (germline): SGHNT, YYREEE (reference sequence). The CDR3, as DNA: TGTGCCAGCAGCTCAGACAGGGATTCACCCCTCCACTTT. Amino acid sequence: CASSSDRDSPLHF.

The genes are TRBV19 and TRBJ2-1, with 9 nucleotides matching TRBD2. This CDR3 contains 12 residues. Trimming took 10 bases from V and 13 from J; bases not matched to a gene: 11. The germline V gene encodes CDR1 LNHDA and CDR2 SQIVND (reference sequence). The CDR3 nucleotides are TGTGCCACTTCCGGGACTAGCTCTTACCAGTTCTTC. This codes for CATSGTSSYQFF.

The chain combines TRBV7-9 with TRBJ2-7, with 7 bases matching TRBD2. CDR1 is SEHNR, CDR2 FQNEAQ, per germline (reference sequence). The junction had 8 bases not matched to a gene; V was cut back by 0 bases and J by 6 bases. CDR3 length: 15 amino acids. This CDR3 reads CASSLANSGHSEQYF. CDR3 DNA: TGTGCCAGCAGCTTAGCGAATAGCGGGCATTCCGAGCAGTACTTC.

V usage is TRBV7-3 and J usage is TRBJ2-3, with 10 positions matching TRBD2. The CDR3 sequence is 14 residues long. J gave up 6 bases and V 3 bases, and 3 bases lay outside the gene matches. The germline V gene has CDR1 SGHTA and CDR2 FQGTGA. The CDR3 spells CASSLGTSVDTQYF. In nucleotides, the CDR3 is TGTGCCAGCAGCTTGGGGACTAGCGTCGATACGCAGTATTTT.

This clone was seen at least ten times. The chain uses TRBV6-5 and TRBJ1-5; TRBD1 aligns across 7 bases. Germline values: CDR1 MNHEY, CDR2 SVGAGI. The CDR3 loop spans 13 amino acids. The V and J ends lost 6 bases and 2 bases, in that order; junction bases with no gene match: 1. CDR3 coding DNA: TGTGCCAGCAGAACAGGGGGCAATCAGCCCCAGCATTTT. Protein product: CASRTGGNQPQHF.

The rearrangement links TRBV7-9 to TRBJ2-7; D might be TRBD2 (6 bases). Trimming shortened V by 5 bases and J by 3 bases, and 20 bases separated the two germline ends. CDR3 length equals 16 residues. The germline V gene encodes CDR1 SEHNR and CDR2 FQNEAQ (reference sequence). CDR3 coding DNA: TGTGCCAGCAGCCCCCTGTTTGGGGGGATCGGCTACGAGCAGTACTTC. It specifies CASSPLFGGIGYEQYF.

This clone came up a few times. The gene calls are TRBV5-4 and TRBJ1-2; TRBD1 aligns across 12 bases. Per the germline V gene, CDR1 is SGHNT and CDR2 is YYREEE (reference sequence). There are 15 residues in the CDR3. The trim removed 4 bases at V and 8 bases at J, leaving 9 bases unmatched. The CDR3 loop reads CASSRTGQGAGGYTF. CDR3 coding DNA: TGTGCCAGCAGCCGTACGGGACAGGGGGCAGGCGGCTACACCTTC.

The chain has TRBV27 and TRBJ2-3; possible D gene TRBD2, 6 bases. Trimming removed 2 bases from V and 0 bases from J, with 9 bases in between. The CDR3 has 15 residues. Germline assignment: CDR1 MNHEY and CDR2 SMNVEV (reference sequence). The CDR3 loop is CASSLRGISTDTQYF. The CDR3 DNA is TGTGCCAGCAGTTTACGGGGGATAAGCACAGATACGCAGTATTTT.

CDR3 protein: CASSLAGTGAGNTIYF. CDR3 nucleotides: TGCGCCAGCAGCTTGGCCGGGACAGGGGCTGGAAACACCATATATTTT. V gene TRBV5-1 combines with J gene TRBJ1-3, with 10 bases fitting TRBD1. J lost 2 bases, V lost 0 bases, and 2 bases had no gene match. CDR3 length: 16 residues. Germline V gene lookup returns CDR1 SGHRS and CDR2 YFSETQ.

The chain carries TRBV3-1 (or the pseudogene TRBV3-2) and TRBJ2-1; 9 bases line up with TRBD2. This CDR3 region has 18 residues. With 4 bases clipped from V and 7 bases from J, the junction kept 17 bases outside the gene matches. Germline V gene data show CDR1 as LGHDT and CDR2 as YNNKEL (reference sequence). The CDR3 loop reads CASSPRRLAGEDVNEQFF. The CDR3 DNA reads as TGTGCCAGCAGCCCGAGGCGATTAGCGGGAGAAGACGTGAATGAGCAGTTCTTC.

CDR3 bases: TGTGCCAGCAGTTTAACTTGGGCGGTCAATCAGCCCCAGCATTTT. It specifies CASSLTWAVNQPQHF. The chain couples TRBV27 to TRBJ1-5; D unclear. The CDR3 contains 15 residues. Trimming took 2 bases from V and 3 from J, leaving 11 bases between them. Germline assignment: CDR1 MNHEY and CDR2 SMNVEV (reference sequence).

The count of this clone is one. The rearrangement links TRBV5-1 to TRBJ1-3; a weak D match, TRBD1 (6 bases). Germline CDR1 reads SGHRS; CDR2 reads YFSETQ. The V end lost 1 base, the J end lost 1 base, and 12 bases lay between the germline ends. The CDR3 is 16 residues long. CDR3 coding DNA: TGCGCCAGCAGCTTGCCGGGGGGCCCATCTGGAAACACCATATATTTT. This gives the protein CASSLPGGPSGNTIYF.